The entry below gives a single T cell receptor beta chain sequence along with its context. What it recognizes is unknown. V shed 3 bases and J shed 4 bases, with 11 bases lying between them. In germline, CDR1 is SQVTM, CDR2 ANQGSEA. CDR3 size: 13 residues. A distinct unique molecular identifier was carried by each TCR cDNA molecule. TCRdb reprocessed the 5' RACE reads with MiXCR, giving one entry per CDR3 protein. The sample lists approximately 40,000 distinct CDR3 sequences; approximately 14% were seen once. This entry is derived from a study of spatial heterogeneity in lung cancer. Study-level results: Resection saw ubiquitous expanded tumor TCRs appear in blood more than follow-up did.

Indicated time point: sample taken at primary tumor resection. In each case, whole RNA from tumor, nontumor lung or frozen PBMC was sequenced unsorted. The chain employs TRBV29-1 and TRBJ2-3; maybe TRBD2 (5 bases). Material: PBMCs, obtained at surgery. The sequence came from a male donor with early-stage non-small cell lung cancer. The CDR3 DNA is TGCAGCGTTGAGAAGCGGTTCCCAGATACGCAGTATTTT. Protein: CSVEKRFPDTQYF.